The clone carrying this TCR beta chain has just a few counts. What it recognizes is unknown. Incorporated into the TCR beta cDNA libraries were unique molecular identifiers, which served to reduce PCR and sequencing biases. Using its own MiXCR run on the PCR reads, TCRdb lists one record per CDR3 protein. Here the sample spans about 430,000 distinct CDR3 sequences, over 30% being singletons. This CDR3 is built from 16 residues. CDR1 and CDR2 (germline): SGHTA, FQGNSA. The ends were cut back, 5 bases at V and 0 bases at J, with 17 bases in the middle. The data derive from a study of post-analysis software for immune sequencing data. As for the study in general: Included courses were relapsing-remitting and secondary progressive multiple sclerosis; progressive-relapsing multiple sclerosis was also included.

Study-level findings and limits: Analysis by F measure revealed that same-batch samples clustered strongly together. There were five or six TRBV segments more frequent in patients than controls, and TRBV5-6, TRBV5-1 and TRBV20-1 were among them. Multiple sclerosis patients had significantly lower normalized Chao1 diversity than controls.

The specimen sequenced was blood. The chain has TRBV7-2 and TRBJ2-7; D gene uncertain. The TCR comes from a girl between 2 and 10 years old with multiple sclerosis. The CDR3 coding sequence is TGTGCCAGCAGCCCGAGACCTTACCGGGCCTCCTACGAGCAGTACTTC. Its protein is CASSPRPYRASYEQYF.